This T cell receptor beta chain originates from a study of spatial heterogeneity in lung cancer (dated by TCRdb to about 2019). In the study overall: Beta-chain transcripts were consistently detected in greater numbers than alpha-chain transcripts, which likely reflected higher beta-chain transcript abundance. Nonsynonymous mutation counts, determined by whole-exome sequencing of tumor tissue, were related to TCR repertoire features. In the raw uncorrected reads, each unique combination of TCR and UMI appeared more than ten times on average. At surgery, some 220 tumor regions, fewer than 85 matched nontumor lung samples and 45 to 60 PBMC samples were TCR-sequenced for both alpha and beta chains. TCR alpha and beta repertoires were quantitatively compared across multiple tumor regions, matched nontumor lung and blood in non-small cell lung cancer.

Findings and caveats that apply to the study as a whole: Additional single-cell paired TCR alpha and beta sequencing was considered necessary to confirm, at a functional level, the hypothesis that regional TCRs recognize regional mutations.

The sample's time point label, in plain terms: sample taken at primary tumor resection. Samples were obtained from about 69 patients with early-stage, untreated non-small cell lung cancer from the lung TRACERx cohort. TCR sequencing used whole RNA extracted from tumor and nontumor lung tissue, or from cryopreserved PBMC samples, without cell sorting. A patient was chosen for TCR sequencing only when enough RNA was available from at least two tumor regions. Tumor and adjacent nontumor lung specimens were reviewed by a lung pathologist before selection. This clonotype occurred many times. The specificity of this receptor is unknown. Base qualities are missing; no much larger clone stands one base away. As an off-target read in a library built for alpha chains, this beta chain has a frequency of little significance. The protocol used for the library was 5' RACE. TCRdb lists the instrument as NextSeq 500. The TCR library protocol attached a unique molecular identifier to each TCR cDNA molecule to allow correction of PCR and sequencing errors. As for the original processing: TCR identification, UMI-based error correction and CDR3 extraction were all carried out with Decombinator tools. Expanded TCRs were defined as those above a frequency of 2 per 1,000, corresponding to the top 1% of the tumor frequency distribution. Each repertoire was subsampled 100 times to 5,000 TCRs, after which Renyi diversity was computed with the R vegan package. CDR3 similarity networks were built from amino acid triplet string-kernel similarity, with CDR3s being connected when pairwise similarity was above 0.82. In-frame beta chains were kept once TCRdb had trimmed the public reads at Q25 with fastp and called clones with MiXCR. Each record represents a unique CDR3 protein, reported with the most common genes and DNA among its rows. These V and J calls rely on TCRdb rather than the paper's analysis. This sample holds some 16,000 distinct CDR3 sequences; about 3.9% were observed only once. Jointly, the top ten make up 9.8% of the sample.

Including the terminal cysteine and phenylalanine, the CDR3 comprises 15 residues. Kept here is only the CDR3 DNA, which spans 45 bases and is read in frame from base 1. From the germline V gene (reference sequence), CDR1 is SEHNR and CDR2 is FQNEAQ. V drops 2 bases and J drops 2 bases, leaving 10 bases in between. The sample here was normal lung tissue next to the tumor, taken at surgery. The sequence links TRBV7-9 to TRBJ1-5; a confident D gene designation cannot be given. The receptor's source is a male donor with early-stage non-small cell lung cancer. The bases read TGTGCCAGCAGCTTATCTACAACGGGCAATCAGCCCCAGCATTTT. This translates into CASSLSTTGNQPQHF. Full variable domain (CDR3 extended with the reference TRBV7-9 and TRBJ1-5 proteins): DTGVSQNPRHKITKRGQNVTFRCDPISEHNRLYWYRQTLGQGPEFLTYFQNEAQLEKSRLLSDRFSAERPKGSFSTLEIQRTEQGDSAMYLCASSLSTTGNQPQHFGDGTRLSIL.